The 2 T cell receptor beta chains below all came from one sample that was sequenced in a study of blood T cell repertoires in COVID-19. The method was immunoSEQ multiplex PCR; TCRdb's version includes in-frame clones alone and lacks a portion of them. The sample comprises around 81,000 clones, just over 85% of which are singletons, and more than 4.5% rests with the top ten. Sample: peripheral blood. The receptors were sampled from an elderly woman with acute or convalescent COVID-19.

The rearrangement uses TRBV19 and TRBJ2-6, with TRBD1 identical over 8 bases. Germline V gene sequence: CDR1 LNHDA, CDR2 SQIVND (reference sequence). Germline trimming cut 4 bases from V and 1 base from J; bases unmatched to any gene: 6. This CDR3 has 17 residues. The DNA for the CDR3 is TGTGCCAGTAGTAACCAGGGGGCGTTTTCTGGGGCCAACGTCCTGACTTTC. Translation: CASSNQGAFSGANVLTF.

This chain connects TRBV3-1 (or the pseudogene TRBV3-2) to TRBJ2-7; 8 positions match TRBD1. From germline, CDR1 is LGHDT and CDR2 YNNKEL (reference sequence). After removal of 3 bases from V and 5 bases from J, the junction contained 6 bases not matched to a gene. The length of the CDR3 is 14 residues. The CDR3 spells CASSHGQGSNEQYF. The CDR3 DNA sequence: TGTGCCAGCAGCCACGGACAGGGATCGAACGAGCAGTACTTC.